Following are 7 T cell receptor beta chains from one sample sequenced in a study of beta chain features in type 1 diabetes. Every bit of the isolated RNA underwent reverse transcription, so sequencing read expressed TCRB transcripts. TCRdb keeps only in-frame clones here, not all; method: immunoSEQ multiplex PCR. The sample includes about 260,000 clones, over 65% of them seen just once. The specimen was naive CD4+ T cells from blood. The origin of the receptors is a man aged 25-45 years in good health.

V gene TRBV30 combines with J gene TRBJ1-3, with a weak D call TRBD1 (6 bases). Trimming shortened V by 5 bases and J by 0 bases, and 8 bases separated the two germline ends. The germline V gene has CDR1 GTSNPN and CDR2 SVGIG (reference sequence). The CDR3 runs to 13 residues. CDR3 coding DNA: TGTGCCTGGTGGGACATCTCTGGAAACACCATATATTTT. Residues: CAWWDISGNTIYF.

The V call is TRBV18, the J call TRBJ2-1; D gene unclear. Germline CDR1 is KGHSH and CDR2 is LQKENI. This CDR3 comprises 12 residues. Trimming took off 1 base at V and 9 bases at J, with 7 bases between the two ends. CDR3 region: CASSPLLAEQFF. CDR3 bases: TGTGCCAGCTCACCACTGCTTGCTGAGCAGTTCTTC.

This clone was seen a few times. The genes are TRBV23-1 and TRBJ2-5; TRBD2 aligns across 9 bases. TRBV23-1 is an ORF for which the function is uncertain. V lost 4 bases to trimming and J lost 5 bases; unmatched junction nucleotides: 8. The CDR3 has 15 residues. The CDR3 spells CASSPFGLAQETQYF. The CDR3 bases are TGCGCCAGCAGTCCGTTCGGACTAGCGCAGGAGACCCAGTACTTC.

V usage is TRBV5-1 and J usage is TRBJ2-1; 10 bases align to TRBD2. With V trimmed by 3 bases and J by 2 bases, 2 bases remained unmatched. The CDR3 consists of 15 residues. The germline V gene encodes CDR1 SGHRS and CDR2 YFSETQ. The chain's CDR3 is CASSSSGRAYNEQFF. The DNA of the CDR3 is TGCGCCAGCAGCTCCAGCGGGAGGGCCTACAATGAGCAGTTCTTC.

The chain has TRBV4-1 and TRBJ1-4; unclear D gene. Germline CDR1 and CDR2: MGHRA and YSYEKL. The CDR3 loop spans 16 amino acids. Between the trimmed V and J ends, which lost 4 bases and 2 bases, there was a span of 14 bases. Written as DNA, the CDR3 is TGCGCCAGCAGCCTAAGGGCTGGGATGACTAATGAAAAACTGTTTTTT. It specifies CASSLRAGMTNEKLFF.

This clone has more than one count but fewer than ten. The chain uses TRBV29-1 and TRBJ2-5; D may be TRBD1 (5 bases). The CDR3 contains 12 residues. Looked up from germline, CDR1 is SQVTM and CDR2 is ANQGSEA. The CDR3 protein is CSAMTVAETQYF. The CDR3 DNA is TGCTCAGCCATGACAGTCGCGGAGACCCAGTACTTC.

This chain uses TRBV7-2 with TRBJ2-1; the D is unclear. Germline CDR1 is SGHTA and CDR2 is FQGNSA. This CDR3 has 15 residues. Deletions cut 1 base from V and 4 bases from J, with 11 bases between. Written as DNA, the CDR3 is TGTGCCAGCAGCTTAGGCATAGCAAGATACAATGAGCAGTTCTTC. Amino acid sequence: CASSLGIARYNEQFF.